This entry is about one T cell receptor (beta chain). This sample was taken from a study of blood T cell repertoires in COVID-19. On the study more broadly: COVID-19 samples, acute and convalescent, were from the United States, Italy and Spain. Sample material is recorded as cDNA or gDNA derived from T cells, B-cell-depleted T cells, or PBMCs.

CDR3 size: 13 residues. The germline gives CDR1 SGHTA, CDR2 FQGNSA. Trimming cost V 1 base and J 9 bases, with 7 bases left between them. This table comes from immunoSEQ multiplex PCR, and its TCRdb copy is limited to in-frame clones, with some not included. The repertoire consists of 140,000 or so clones, with about nine tenths occurring once and the leading ten covering roughly 37%. The chain is built from TRBV7-2 and TRBJ1-6, with D tentatively TRBD1 (6 bases). The receptor was derived from a man between 50 and 59 years old who had recovered from COVID-19. Sequencing was done on a sample of peripheral blood. CDR3 in DNA: TGTGCCAGCAGCTTAGAGGACAGTTCACCCCTCCACTTT. Translated: CASSLEDSSPLHF. The full variable domain, rest sourced from reference TRBV7-2 and TRBJ1-6, is GAGVSQSPSNKVTEKGKDVELRCDPISGHTALYWYRQSLGQGLEFLIYFQGNSAPDKSGLPSDRFSAERTGGSVSTLTIQRTQQEDSAVYLCASSLEDSSPLHFGNGTRLTVT.